This is a list of T cell receptor beta chains from one sample in a study of blood T cell repertoires in COVID-19. The method was immunoSEQ multiplex PCR; TCRdb's version includes in-frame clones alone and lacks a portion of them. This table holds roughly 190,000 clones, about 88% found once. The sequencing input was peripheral blood. The receptor source for this set is a woman older than 75 in a cohort sampled during active or convalescent COVID-19. Each CDR3 is given with its conserved first and last residue. Fields, in order: V gene, clone size, CDR3 protein. Only part of the rows carry a size: once, few, many, or a class if the clone is expanded.

v_gene: TRBV3-1/TRBV3-2; abundance: NA; CDR3aa: CASSQFRDGRWEQYF
v_gene: TRBV10-3; abundance: NA; CDR3aa: CAISESDRAETQYF
v_gene: TRBV19; abundance: NA; CDR3aa: CASSTGTGSSNQPQHF
v_gene: TRBV9; abundance: NA; CDR3aa: CASSEGGSGYGYTF
v_gene: TRBV27; abundance: NA; CDR3aa: CASSLGTGGNQPQHF
v_gene: TRBV9; abundance: NA; CDR3aa: CASSVGQGDTEAFF
v_gene: TRBV18; abundance: NA; CDR3aa: CASSRRTGERSTEAFF
v_gene: TRBV3-1/TRBV3-2; abundance: NA; CDR3aa: CASSSTSGPSSYNEQFF
v_gene: TRBV18; abundance: NA; CDR3aa: CASSPPGQRGTGELFF
v_gene: TRBV4-3; abundance: NA; CDR3aa: CASSQELAGSEAFF
v_gene: TRBV4-1; abundance: NA; CDR3aa: CASSQVSRGGGLFF
v_gene: TRBV6-5; abundance: NA; CDR3aa: CASSYSRNRGTEAFF
v_gene: TRBV19; abundance: few; CDR3aa: CASSPGRGLGQPQHF
v_gene: TRBV6-5; abundance: NA; CDR3aa: CASSVAGGTDTQYF
v_gene: TRBV4-3; abundance: NA; CDR3aa: CASSQDTAAEQFF
v_gene: TRBV29-1; abundance: NA; CDR3aa: CSGGLVELEAFF
v_gene: TRBV6-2/TRBV6-3; abundance: NA; CDR3aa: CASSYLRTGAKYEQYF
v_gene: TRBV6-4; abundance: many; CDR3aa: CASSDMAGGSPLHF
v_gene: TRBV11-3; abundance: NA; CDR3aa: CASSLGGGHYNEQFF
v_gene: TRBV10-3; abundance: NA; CDR3aa: CATAADSGVGHEQYF
v_gene: TRBV7-2; abundance: once; CDR3aa: CASSLAGGREQYF
v_gene: TRBV20-1; abundance: NA; CDR3aa: CSASKQYTEAFF
v_gene: TRBV4-1; abundance: NA; CDR3aa: CASSQGADTEAFF
v_gene: TRBV14; abundance: NA; CDR3aa: CASSQWTEGEQYF
v_gene: TRBV19; abundance: NA; CDR3aa: CASSIQGAGETQYF
v_gene: TRBV28; abundance: NA; CDR3aa: CATGPGELFF
v_gene: TRBV24-1; abundance: NA; CDR3aa: CATDGETNSPLHF
v_gene: TRBV6-5; abundance: NA; CDR3aa: CASSYTGVGGQPQHF
v_gene: TRBV9; abundance: NA; CDR3aa: CASSVSGRDQETQYF
v_gene: TRBV15; abundance: few; CDR3aa: CATSRSERGQFF
v_gene: TRBV5-1; abundance: NA; CDR3aa: CASRSYRGRSYEQYF
v_gene: TRBV5-1; abundance: NA; CDR3aa: CASSLARGSLAEAFF
v_gene: TRBV11-2; abundance: NA; CDR3aa: CASSLQRAASGNTIYF
v_gene: TRBV9; abundance: NA; CDR3aa: CASSVGGGAFVGYTF
v_gene: TRBV12-3/TRBV12-4; abundance: once; CDR3aa: CASMGSPGNTIYF
v_gene: TRBV4-3; abundance: NA; CDR3aa: CASSQDWSGIYGYTF
v_gene: TRBV6-1; abundance: NA; CDR3aa: CASSETGTSGSETQYF
v_gene: TRBV5-6; abundance: NA; CDR3aa: CASSLPNSGVRPYF
v_gene: TRBV18; abundance: few; CDR3aa: CASSPFEGAIGELFF
v_gene: TRBV5-4; abundance: NA; CDR3aa: CASSLGQYEQYF
v_gene: TRBV30; abundance: NA; CDR3aa: CAWSAPGRNYGYTF
v_gene: TRBV11-2; abundance: NA; CDR3aa: CASSTTGSTDTQYF
v_gene: TRBV11-2; abundance: NA; CDR3aa: CASSLDTGVQETQYF
v_gene: TRBV19; abundance: NA; CDR3aa: CASSTLGLAPNTGELFF
v_gene: TRBV6-5; abundance: NA; CDR3aa: CASSYSTGFSTEAFF
v_gene: TRBV7-8; abundance: NA; CDR3aa: CASSHAVPLAKNIQYF
v_gene: TRBV6-5; abundance: NA; CDR3aa: CASSYSPGFYGYTF
v_gene: TRBV11-2; abundance: NA; CDR3aa: CASSTPQGASSGNTIYF